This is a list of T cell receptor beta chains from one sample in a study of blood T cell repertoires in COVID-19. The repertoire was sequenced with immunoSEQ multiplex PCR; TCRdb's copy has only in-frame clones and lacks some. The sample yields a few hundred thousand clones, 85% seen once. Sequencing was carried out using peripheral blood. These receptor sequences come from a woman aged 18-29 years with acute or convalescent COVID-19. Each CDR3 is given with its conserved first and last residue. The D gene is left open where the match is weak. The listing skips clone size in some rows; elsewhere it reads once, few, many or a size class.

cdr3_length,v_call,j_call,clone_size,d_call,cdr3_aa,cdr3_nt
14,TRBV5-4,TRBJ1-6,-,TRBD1,CASSLQGAYSPLHF,TGTGCCAGCAGCCTACAGGGGGCATATTCACCCCTCCACTTT
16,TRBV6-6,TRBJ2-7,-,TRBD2,CASSYTGLAVSYEQYF,TGTGCCAGCAGTTACACCGGACTAGCGGTATCCTACGAGCAGTACTTC
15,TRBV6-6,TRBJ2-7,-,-,CASSSPDRVTYEQYF,TGTGCCAGCAGTTCCCCGGACAGAGTCACCTACGAGCAGTACTTC
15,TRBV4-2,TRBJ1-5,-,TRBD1,CASSQELQGNQPQHF,TGTGCCAGCAGCCAAGAACTACAGGGGAATCAGCCCCAGCATTTT
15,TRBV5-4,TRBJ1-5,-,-,CASSSRDTPNQPQHF,TGTGCCAGCAGCTCCCGGGACACCCCCAATCAGCCCCAGCATTTT
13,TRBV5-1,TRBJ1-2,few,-,CASSLGGGDGYTF,TGCGCCAGCAGCTTGGGGGGAGGAGATGGCTACACCTTC
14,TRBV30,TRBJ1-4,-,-,CAWKGGSANEKLFF,TGTGCCTGGAAAGGGGGTAGTGCTAATGAAAAACTGTTTTTT
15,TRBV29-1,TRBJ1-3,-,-,CSVGAGGASGNTIYF,TGCAGCGTTGGGGCTGGGGGGGCCTCTGGAAACACCATATATTTT
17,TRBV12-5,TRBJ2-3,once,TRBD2,CASGLVQGLASTDTQYF,TGTGCTAGTGGTTTGGTACAGGGACTAGCCTCCACAGATACGCAGTATTTT
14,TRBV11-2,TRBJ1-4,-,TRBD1,CASSSTGTNEKLFF,TGTGCCAGCAGCTCGACAGGGACCAATGAAAAACTGTTTTTT
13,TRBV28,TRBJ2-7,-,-,CASSSGQSYEQYF,TGTGCCAGCAGTTCTGGACAGAGCTACGAGCAGTACTTC
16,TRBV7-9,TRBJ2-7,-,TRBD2,CASSLGSGRFSYEQYF,TGTGCCAGCAGCTTAGGTAGCGGGAGGTTCTCCTACGAGCAGTACTTC
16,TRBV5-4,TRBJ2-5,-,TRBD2,CASSPSGGGAPETQYF,TGTGCCAGCAGCCCAAGTGGCGGGGGGGCACCAGAGACCCAGTACTTC
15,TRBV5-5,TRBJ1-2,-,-,CASSPRGHYGYGYTF,TGTGCCAGCAGCCCCCGAGGGCATTACGGCTATGGCTACACCTTC
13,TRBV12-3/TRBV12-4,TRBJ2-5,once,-,CASSVTGTKTQYF,TGTGCCAGCAGTGTCACAGGGACAAAGACCCAGTACTTC
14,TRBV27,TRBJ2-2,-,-,CASTFSWATGELFF,TGTGCCAGCACCTTTAGTTGGGCCACCGGGGAGCTGTTTTTT
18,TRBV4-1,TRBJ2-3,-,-,CASSQASTASYGTDTQYF,TGCGCCAGCAGCCAAGCCTCCACCGCTAGTTACGGCACAGATACGCAGTATTTT
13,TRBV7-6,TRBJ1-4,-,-,CASSLRDGGTLFF,TGTGCCAGCAGTCTACGAGATGGGGGGACACTGTTTTTT
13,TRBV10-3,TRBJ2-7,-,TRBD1,CAAKTGADYEQYF,TGTGCCGCCAAGACAGGGGCAGATTACGAGCAGTACTTC
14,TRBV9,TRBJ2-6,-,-,CASSAGSGANVLTF,TGTGCCAGCAGCGCGGGCTCTGGGGCCAACGTCCTGACTTTC
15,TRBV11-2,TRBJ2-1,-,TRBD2,CASSLGTSGVNEQFF,TGTGCCAGCAGCCTCGGGACTAGCGGGGTCAATGAGCAGTTCTTC
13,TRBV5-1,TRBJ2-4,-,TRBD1,CASSTGDGNIQYF,TGCGCCAGCAGCACAGGGGATGGAAACATTCAGTACTTC
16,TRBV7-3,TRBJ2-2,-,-,CASSPGAGTNTGELFF,TGTGCCAGCAGCCCAGGGGCAGGGACGAACACCGGGGAGCTGTTTTTT
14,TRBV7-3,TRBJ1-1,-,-,CASSLNEGDTEAFF,TGTGCCAGCAGCTTAAACGAAGGGGACACTGAAGCTTTCTTT
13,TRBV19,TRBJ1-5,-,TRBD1,CASSGDRNQPQHF,TGCGCCAGTAGTGGGGACAGAAATCAGCCCCAGCATTTT
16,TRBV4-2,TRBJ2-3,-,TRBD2,CASSKMGTSGGDTQYF,TGTGCCAGCAGCAAGATGGGGACTAGCGGGGGGGATACGCAGTATTTT
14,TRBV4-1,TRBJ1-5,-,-,CASSQEVAGQPQHF,TGCGCCAGCAGCCAAGAAGTGGCGGGTCAGCCCCAGCATTTT
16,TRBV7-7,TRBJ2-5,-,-,CASSRHHGQPQETQYF,TGTGCCAGCAGCCGTCATCACGGACAGCCCCAAGAGACCCAGTACTTC
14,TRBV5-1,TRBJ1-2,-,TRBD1,CASSLDAGTGSYTF,TGCGCCAGCAGCTTGGATGCCGGGACAGGGAGCTACACCTTC
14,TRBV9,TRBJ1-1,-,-,CASSLRPGDTEAFF,TGTGCCAGCAGCCTGCGGCCAGGGGACACTGAAGCTTTCTTT
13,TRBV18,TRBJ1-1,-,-,CASSEQTNTEAFF,TGTGCCAGCTCCGAACAGACGAACACTGAAGCTTTCTTT
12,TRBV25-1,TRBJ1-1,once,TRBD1,CASSKDRGEAFF,TGTGCCAGCAGTAAGGACAGGGGAGAAGCTTTCTTT
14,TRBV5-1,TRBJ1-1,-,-,CASSQTTGNTEAFF,TGCGCCAGCAGTCAGACAACAGGGAACACTGAAGCTTTCTTT
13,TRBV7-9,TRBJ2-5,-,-,CASIGSGQETQYF,TGTGCCAGCATCGGGAGCGGCCAAGAGACCCAGTACTTC
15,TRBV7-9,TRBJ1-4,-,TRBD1,CASSSGQGTNEKLFF,TGTGCCAGCAGCTCGGGACAGGGAACTAATGAAAAACTGTTTTTT
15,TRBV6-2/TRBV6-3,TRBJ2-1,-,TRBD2,CASSRTSGRGNEQFF,TGTGCCAGCAGTAGAACTAGCGGGAGGGGCAATGAGCAGTTCTTC